This T cell receptor (beta chain) was sequenced in a study of T cells after yellow fever vaccination. This CDR3 region has 16 residues. V was cut by 2 bases and J by 3 bases, with 13 bases left in between. CDR1 MGHDK and CDR2 SYGVNS come from the germline V gene. MiXCR, run by TCRdb on the 5' RACE reads, gives a single entry per CDR3 protein. The sample has roughly 500,000 distinct CDR3 sequences, 19% seen once; the top ten hold 13% to 15%. The sequence was obtained from a man younger than 40 who received the YFV17D yellow fever vaccine. The chain has TRBV25-1 and TRBJ1-4, with D unresolved. Sequenced material: PBMCs, taken 15 days after the yellow fever booster vaccination. The CDR3 sequence: CASSERWAGSNEKLFF. The DNA for the CDR3 is TGTGCCAGCAGTGAACGGTGGGCAGGTTCTAATGAAAAACTGTTTTTT.